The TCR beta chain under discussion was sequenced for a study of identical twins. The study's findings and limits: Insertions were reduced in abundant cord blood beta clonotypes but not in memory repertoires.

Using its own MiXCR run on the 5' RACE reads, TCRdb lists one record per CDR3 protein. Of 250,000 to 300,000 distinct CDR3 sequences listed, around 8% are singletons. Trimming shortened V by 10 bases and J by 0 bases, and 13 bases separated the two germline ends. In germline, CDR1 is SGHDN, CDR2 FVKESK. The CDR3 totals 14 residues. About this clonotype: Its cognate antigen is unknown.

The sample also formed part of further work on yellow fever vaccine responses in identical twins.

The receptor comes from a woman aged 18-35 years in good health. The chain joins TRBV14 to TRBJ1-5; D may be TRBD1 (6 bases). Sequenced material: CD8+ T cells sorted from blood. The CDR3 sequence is CATSDSYSNQPQHF. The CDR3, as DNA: TGTGCCACCTCGGACAGTTATAGCAATCAGCCCCAGCATTTT.